This T cell receptor beta chain was recorded in a study of cytomegalovirus exposure and HLA in healthy donors. Study-wide points: Altogether, 150 or so TCR beta chains were recorded as cytomegalovirus-associated. Researchers had no immune exposure information except CMV serostatus available.

The CDR3 has 14 residues. V gave up 3 bases and J gave up 0 bases, with 9 bases separating them. CDR1 SGDLS and CDR2 YYNGEE come from the germline V gene. Amplification used 60 Vbeta primers and 13 Jbeta primers. Method: immunoSEQ multiplex PCR; TCRdb's copy keeps in-frame clones and lacks some. Among roughly 120,000 clones, approximately 77% were seen once, and the ten largest hold around 4.9%. On this clone: Antigen: not known.

Sequenced: PBMCs. V usage is TRBV9 and J usage is TRBJ1-1, with unresolved D. This receptor was taken from a man in his forties or fifties in good health and CMV-seropositive. The CDR3: CASSGDTMNTEAFF. Here the CDR3 DNA reads TGTGCCAGCAGCGGAGACACCATGAACACTGAAGCTTTCTTT.